This TCR beta chain was recorded in a study of CD8+CD57+ T cells in acquired aplastic anemia. Study-wide background: CD4+ and CD8+ cells, once sorted, gave DNA averaging roughly 3.2 ug.

Comments on this clonotype: The antigen is not known. No conserved phenylalanine or tryptophan is present at the end of the CDR3, so a read error is the likely explanation.

The TCR beta profiling, which covered VDJ combination and CDR3 sequence, was carried out using genomic DNA as the template. Each CDR3 protein is one row after TCRdb ran MiXCR on the reads. The repertoire holds about 180,000 distinct CDR3 sequences, about three fifths seen once, with approximately 40% in the top ten. Study-wide points: Patients did not significantly differ from controls in CD8+ Simpson's diversity.

V was cut by 4 bases and J by 0 bases, with 9 bases left in between. This CDR3 region has 14 residues. Germline V lookup: CDR1 LGHDT, CDR2 YNNKEL (reference sequence). CD8+CD57+ cell expansion, shown by flow cytometry, had occurred in the patients selected for sequencing. Severe acquired aplastic anemia was present in all patients. When blood sampling took place, the patients had received no therapy. Material: sorted CD4+, CD8+, or CD8+CD57+ T cells (not recorded which) from PBMCs. The chain combines TRBV3-1 with TRBJ1-1; D call uncertain. The TCR originated in a human donor with aplastic anemia. CDR3 DNA sequence: TGTGCCAGCAGCCTTGAAGACCTGAACACTGAAGCTTTCGTT. This sequence encodes CASSLEDLNTEAFV.